This T cell receptor (beta chain) emerged from a study of post-analysis software for immune sequencing data. General study results and limits: Patients used several TRBV segments, including TRBV5-6, TRBV5-1 and TRBV20-1, more often than controls. With F measure, samples from one preparation batch clustered together strongly.

Unique molecular identifiers featured in each of the TCR beta cDNA libraries. With roughly 0.85 to 11 million T cells as the source, hundreds of thousands of cDNA molecules resulted. TCRdb used MiXCR to reprocess the PCR reads, holding one entry per CDR3 protein. The sample contains 400,000 to 500,000 distinct CDR3 sequences, less than 40% of which appear only once. The CDR3 runs to 11 residues. Germline V gene sequence: CDR1 DFQATT, CDR2 SNEGSKA (reference sequence). Trimming pared 3 bases from V and 6 bases from J, leaving 9 bases between. Remarks on this clonotype: Its antigen is undetermined.

This sequence originates from a girl aged 2-10 years with multiple sclerosis. This rearrangement joins TRBV20-1 to TRBJ2-7; possibly TRBD2 for D (5 bases). Sequenced material: blood. As DNA, the CDR3 is TGCAGTGCTAGGAGGGTCGGCGAGCAGTACTTC. Its protein product is CSARRVGEQYF.